Listed below are T cell receptor beta chains from one sample, sequenced in a study of T-cell memory formation after mild COVID-19. Each CDR3 protein gets one entry after TCRdb re-called the 5' RACE reads with MiXCR. The top ten clones hold approximately 8.1% of a sample with 560,000 or so distinct CDR3 sequences, 15% to 20% of them seen once. The specimen sequenced was PBMCs or a T cell subset sorted from them (not recorded which). The receptors here all came from an adult woman who had mild COVID-19 (a few samples of this study predate the infection). Cell type and time point are not known. CDR3s include the opening cysteine and the closing phenylalanine or tryptophan. The D gene is left open where the match is weak. For some rows the clone size is stated as once, few or many, or as a class when expanded; others skip it.

j_call | v_call | d_call | cdr3_length | clone_size | cdr3_aa | cdr3_nt
TRBJ1-2 | TRBV7-9 | TRBD1 | 15 | . | CASSLDRAPFYGYTF | TGTGCCAGCAGCTTGGACAGGGCTCCCTTCTATGGCTACACCTTC
TRBJ1-4 | TRBV20-1 | TRBD1 | 15 | few | CSARSQLGQGGKLFF | TGCAGTGCTAGAAGCCAATTAGGACAGGGCGGAAAACTGTTTTTT
TRBJ2-7 | TRBV29-1 | . | 11 | . | CSVVLGGEQYF | TGCAGCGTTGTATTAGGGGGCGAGCAGTACTTC
TRBJ1-1 | TRBV6-6 | . | 16 | . | CASSYSRGRGNTEAFF | TGTGCCAGCAGTTACTCCCGGGGGCGAGGTAACACTGAAGCTTTCTTT
TRBJ2-3 | TRBV29-1 | . | 13 | few | CSWGRTGTDTQYF | TGCAGCTGGGGGCGGACTGGGACAGATACGCAGTATTTT
TRBJ2-3 | TRBV15 | TRBD1 | 16 | . | CATSRDRTGLTDTQYF | TGTGCCACCAGCAGAGATCGGACAGGCCTCACAGATACGCAGTATTTT
TRBJ2-2 | TRBV6-2/TRBV6-3 | TRBD1 | 16 | . | CASRSRGQGYTGELFF | TGTGCCAGCAGGTCCAGGGGACAGGGATACACCGGGGAGCTGTTTTTT
TRBJ2-7 | TRBV30 | TRBD2 | 15 | . | CAWRAASGGMYEQYF | TGTGCCTGGAGAGCCGCTAGCGGGGGGATGTACGAGCAGTACTTC
TRBJ2-5 | TRBV3-1 | . | 15 | few | CASSQDVGGWETQYF | TGTGCCAGCAGCCAAGATGTTGGGGGCTGGGAGACCCAGTACTTC
TRBJ1-2 | TRBV5-1 | TRBD1 | 13 | . | CASSLDRGPDYTF | TGCGCCAGCAGCTTGGACAGGGGGCCCGACTACACCTTC
TRBJ2-1 | TRBV5-1 | . | 14 | . | CASIRNPGGNEQFF | TGCGCCAGCATCAGAAACCCAGGCGGAAATGAGCAGTTCTTC
TRBJ2-1 | TRBV12-3/TRBV12-4 | . | 14 | few | CASSFYGLYNEQFF | TGTGCCAGCAGTTTTTATGGGCTCTACAATGAGCAGTTCTTC
TRBJ1-2 | TRBV7-2 | . | 14 | . | CASSETLAPYGYTF | TGTGCCAGCAGCGAAACTCTGGCGCCCTATGGCTACACCTTC
TRBJ1-2 | TRBV25-1 | TRBD1 | 16 | . | CASSEFGNRGGYGYTF | TGTGCCAGCAGTGAATTCGGGAACAGGGGCGGGTATGGCTACACCTTC
TRBJ1-6 | TRBV20-1 | TRBD1 | 16 | . | CSASDRDRGPNSPLHF | TGCAGTGCTAGTGACCGGGACAGGGGGCCGAATTCACCCCTCCACTTT
TRBJ1-4 | TRBV7-8 | . | 16 | few | CASSLARVLENEKLFF | TGTGCCAGCAGCTTAGCGCGGGTTTTAGAGAATGAAAAACTGTTTTTT
TRBJ2-1 | TRBV28 | . | 15 | few | CASSPYRTSYNEQFF | TGTGCCAGCAGTCCCTACAGGACCTCCTACAATGAGCAGTTCTTC
TRBJ2-5 | TRBV5-1 | TRBD2 | 16 | . | CASSPTSGGSQETQYF | TGCGCCAGCAGCCCGACTAGCGGGGGATCCCAAGAGACCCAGTACTTC
TRBJ2-7 | TRBV29-1 | TRBD1 | 14 | few | CSVKGRQGVHEQYF | TGCAGCGTTAAGGGCCGACAGGGAGTCCACGAGCAGTACTTC
TRBJ2-7 | TRBV7-9 | . | 13 | few | CASSLAPGREQYF | TGTGCCAGCAGCTTAGCGCCGGGGCGCGAGCAGTACTTC
TRBJ2-3 | TRBV6-1 | TRBD1 | 15 | few | CASTGTGLSTDTQYF | TGTGCCAGCACCGGGACAGGGCTTAGCACAGATACGCAGTATTTT
TRBJ2-1 | TRBV5-1 | . | 15 | few | CASSLAAGTYNEQFF | TGCGCCAGCAGCTTGGCCGCGGGCACCTACAATGAGCAGTTCTTC
TRBJ2-1 | TRBV14 | . | 13 | . | CASSQDPPNEQFF | TGTGCCAGCAGCCAAGATCCCCCCAATGAGCAGTTCTTC
TRBJ2-1 | TRBV10-3 | TRBD2 | 14 | . | CAISELAGGRGQFF | TGTGCCATCAGTGAACTAGCGGGAGGGCGGGGGCAGTTCTTC
TRBJ2-5 | TRBV10-3 | . | 15 | few | CAISESDGGFETQYF | TGTGCCATCAGTGAGTCGGACGGGGGATTTGAGACCCAGTACTTC
TRBJ1-2 | TRBV30 | . | 15 | . | CAWTEGQIGWNGYTF | TGTGCCTGGACCGAGGGGCAAATTGGGTGGAATGGCTACACCTTC
TRBJ2-1 | TRBV7-2 | . | 18 | . | CASSPQSILAQGYNEQFF | TGTGCCAGCAGCCCCCAGTCTATTTTGGCGCAGGGTTACAATGAGCAGTTCTTC
TRBJ2-3 | TRBV4-1 | TRBD2 | 17 | . | CASSQGERGGRVDTQYF | TGCGCCAGCAGCCAAGGGGAGCGGGGGGGCCGTGTAGATACGCAGTATTTT
TRBJ1-1 | TRBV6-6 | TRBD1 | 14 | . | CASSDSGTGPEAFF | TGTGCCAGCAGTGACTCCGGGACAGGGCCTGAAGCTTTCTTT
TRBJ1-1 | TRBV5-5 | . | 14 | . | CASSLVLLGTEAFF | TGTGCCAGCAGCTTGGTACTGCTCGGAACTGAAGCTTTCTTT
TRBJ2-3 | TRBV30 | . | 14 | . | CAWNGLISTDTQYF | TGTGCCTGGAATGGACTGATTAGCACAGATACGCAGTATTTT
TRBJ1-6 | TRBV15 | . | 13 | . | CATSGGHGSPLHF | TGTGCCACCAGCGGGGGGCACGGCTCACCCCTCCACTTT
TRBJ2-5 | TRBV20-1 | TRBD1 | 16 | few | CSARDRGQGAWETQYF | TGCAGTGCTAGAGATAGAGGACAGGGGGCATGGGAGACCCAGTACTTC
TRBJ2-1 | TRBV7-6 | TRBD2 | 16 | . | CASSLAKAGGQNEQFF | TGTGCCAGCAGCTTAGCGAAAGCGGGAGGGCAAAATGAGCAGTTCTTC
TRBJ2-5 | TRBV7-2 | . | 13 | many | CASSPAGVETQYF | TGTGCCAGCAGCCCAGCCGGGGTGGAGACCCAGTACTTC
TRBJ2-5 | TRBV15 | . | 17 | few | CATSRDRGTRTQETQYF | TGTGCCACCAGCAGAGATCGGGGGACGCGGACTCAAGAGACCCAGTACTTC
TRBJ1-1 | TRBV19 | . | 14 | few | CASTTVGRNTEAFF | TGTGCCAGTACAACGGTTGGCCGGAACACTGAAGCTTTCTTT
TRBJ2-3 | TRBV29-1 | TRBD2 | 17 | few | CSVELRTSGLYTDTQYF | TGCAGCGTTGAGTTGCGGACTAGCGGCCTCTACACAGATACGCAGTATTTT
TRBJ2-1 | TRBV29-1 | . | 12 | few | CSVVFGPILPFF | TGCAGCGTTGTTTTTGGACCAATTTTACCGTTCTTC
TRBJ1-2 | TRBV6-1 | . | 14 | few | CASSEAKQTYGYTF | TGTGCCAGCAGTGAAGCAAAACAGACCTATGGCTACACCTTC
TRBJ2-3 | TRBV18 | TRBD2 | 18 | few | CASSPMARLAVLEDTQYF | TGTGCCAGCTCACCAATGGCGCGGCTAGCGGTCCTCGAAGATACGCAGTATTTT
TRBJ1-2 | TRBV4-1 | . | 15 | few | CASSQDPGQNYGYTF | TGCGCCAGCAGCCAAGATCCAGGGCAGAACTATGGCTACACCTTC
TRBJ1-2 | TRBV7-2 | . | 15 | . | CASSRSVGTNYGYTF | TGTGCCAGCAGCCGCAGTGTCGGGACTAACTATGGCTACACCTTC
TRBJ1-2 | TRBV7-2 | . | 12 | few | CASSFYGRDYTF | TGTGCCAGCAGCTTTTACGGGCGGGACTACACCTTC
TRBJ2-7 | TRBV7-6 | . | 15 | few | CASSLAQGSYNEQYF | TGTGCCAGCAGCTTAGCGCAAGGATCCTACAACGAGCAGTACTTC
TRBJ2-5 | TRBV7-8 | TRBD1 | 13 | once | CASRSPGGETQYF | TGTGCCAGCAGGTCCCCAGGGGGAGAGACCCAGTACTTC